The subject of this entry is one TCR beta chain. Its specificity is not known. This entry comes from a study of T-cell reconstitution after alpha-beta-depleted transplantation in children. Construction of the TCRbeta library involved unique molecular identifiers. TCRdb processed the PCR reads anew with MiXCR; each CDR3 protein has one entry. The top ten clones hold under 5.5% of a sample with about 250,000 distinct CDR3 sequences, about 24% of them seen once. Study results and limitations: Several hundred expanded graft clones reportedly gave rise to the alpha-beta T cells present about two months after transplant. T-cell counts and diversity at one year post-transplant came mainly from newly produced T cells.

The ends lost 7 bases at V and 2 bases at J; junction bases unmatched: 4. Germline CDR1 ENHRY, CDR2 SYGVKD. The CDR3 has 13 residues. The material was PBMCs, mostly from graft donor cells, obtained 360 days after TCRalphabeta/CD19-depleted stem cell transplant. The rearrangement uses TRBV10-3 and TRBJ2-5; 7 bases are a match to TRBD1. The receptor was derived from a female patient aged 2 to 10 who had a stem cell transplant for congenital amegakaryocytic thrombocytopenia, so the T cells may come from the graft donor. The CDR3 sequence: CAIKGQPQETQYF. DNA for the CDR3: TGTGCCATCAAGGGACAGCCTCAAGAGACCCAGTACTTC.